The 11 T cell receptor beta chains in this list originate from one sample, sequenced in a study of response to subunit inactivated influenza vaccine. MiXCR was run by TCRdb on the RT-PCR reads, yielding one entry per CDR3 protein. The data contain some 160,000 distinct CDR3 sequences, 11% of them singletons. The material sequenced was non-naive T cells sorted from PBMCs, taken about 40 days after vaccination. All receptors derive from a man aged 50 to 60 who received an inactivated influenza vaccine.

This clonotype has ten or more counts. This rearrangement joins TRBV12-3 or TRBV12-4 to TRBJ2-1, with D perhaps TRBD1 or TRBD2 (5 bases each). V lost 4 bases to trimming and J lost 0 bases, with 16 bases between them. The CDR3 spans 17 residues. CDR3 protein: CASSSPRGASSYNEQFF. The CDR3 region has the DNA TGTGCCAGCAGTTCCCCCCGGGGCGCCAGCTCCTACAATGAGCAGTTCTTC.

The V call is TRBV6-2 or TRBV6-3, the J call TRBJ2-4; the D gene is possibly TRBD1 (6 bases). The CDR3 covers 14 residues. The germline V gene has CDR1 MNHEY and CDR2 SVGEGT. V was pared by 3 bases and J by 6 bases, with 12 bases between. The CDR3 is CASSYLDSINIQYF. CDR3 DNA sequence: TGTGCCAGCAGTTATTTGGACAGCATAAACATTCAGTACTTC.

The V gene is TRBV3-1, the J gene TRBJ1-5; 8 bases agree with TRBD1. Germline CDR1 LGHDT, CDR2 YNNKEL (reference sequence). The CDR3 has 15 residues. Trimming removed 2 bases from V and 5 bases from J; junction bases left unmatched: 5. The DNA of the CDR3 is TGTGCCAGCAGCCAATCGGGACAGGTCTATCAGCCCCAGCATTTT. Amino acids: CASSQSGQVYQPQHF.

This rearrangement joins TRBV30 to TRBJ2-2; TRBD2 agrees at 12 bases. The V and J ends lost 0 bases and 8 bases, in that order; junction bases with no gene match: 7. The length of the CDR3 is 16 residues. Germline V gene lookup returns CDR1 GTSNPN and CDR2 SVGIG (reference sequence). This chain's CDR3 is CAWSVLTSGGTGELFF. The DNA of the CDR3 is TGTGCCTGGAGTGTCCTGACTAGCGGGGGAACTGGGGAGCTGTTTTTT. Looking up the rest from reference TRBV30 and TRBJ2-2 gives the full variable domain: SQTIHQWPATLVQPVGSPLSLECTVEGTSNPNLYWYRQAAGRGLQLLFYSVGIGQISSEVPQNLSASRPQDRQFILSSKKLLLSDSGFYLCAWSVLTSGGTGELFFGEGSRLTVL.

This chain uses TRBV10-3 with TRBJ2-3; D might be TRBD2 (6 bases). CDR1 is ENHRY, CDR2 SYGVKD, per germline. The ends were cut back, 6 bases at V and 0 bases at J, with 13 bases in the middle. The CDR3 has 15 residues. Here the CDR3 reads CAIRVGAGSTDTQYF. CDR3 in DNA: TGTGCCATCAGGGTGGGTGCGGGAAGCACAGATACGCAGTATTTT.

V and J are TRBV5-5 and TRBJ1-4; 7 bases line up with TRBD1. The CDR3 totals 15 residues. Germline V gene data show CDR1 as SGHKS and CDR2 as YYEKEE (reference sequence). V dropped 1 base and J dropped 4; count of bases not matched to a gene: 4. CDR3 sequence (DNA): TGTGCCAGCAGCTTGAAGGGGGCCTTTAATGAAAAACTGTTTTTT. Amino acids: CASSLKGAFNEKLFF. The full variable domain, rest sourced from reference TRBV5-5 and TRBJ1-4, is DAGVTQSPTHLIKTRGQQVTLRCSPISGHKSVSWYQQVLGQGPQFIFQYYEKEERGRGNFPDRFSARQFPNYSSELNVNALLLGDSALYLCASSLKGAFNEKLFFGSGTQLSVL.

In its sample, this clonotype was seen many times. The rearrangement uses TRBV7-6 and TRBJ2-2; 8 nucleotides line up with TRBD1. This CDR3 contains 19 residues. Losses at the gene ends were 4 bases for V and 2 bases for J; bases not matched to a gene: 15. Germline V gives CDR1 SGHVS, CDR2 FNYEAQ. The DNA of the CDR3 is TGTGCCAGCAGCTGGGACGCCGGGACAGGCGATAGAAACACCGGGGAGCTGTTTTTT. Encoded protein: CASSWDAGTGDRNTGELFF.

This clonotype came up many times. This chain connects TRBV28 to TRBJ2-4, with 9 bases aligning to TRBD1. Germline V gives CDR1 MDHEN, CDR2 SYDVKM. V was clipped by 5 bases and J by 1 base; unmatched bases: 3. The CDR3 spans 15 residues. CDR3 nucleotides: TGTGCCAGCAGTCAGGACAGGGGCGCCAAAAACATTCAGTACTTC. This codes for CASSQDRGAKNIQYF.

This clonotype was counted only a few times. For the CDR3, the DNA is TGTGCCAGCAGTTCCCCTAGATCCACAGGGGCGGGTGAGCAGTTCTTC. Translation gives CASSSPRSTGAGEQFF. The rearrangement uses TRBV28 and TRBJ2-1; 7 bases agree with TRBD1. V gave up 4 bases and J gave up 9 bases; unmatched junction bases: 15. Germline CDR1 is MDHEN and CDR2 is SYDVKM. This CDR3 has 16 amino acids. The complete variable domain, with remaining parts taken from reference TRBV28 and TRBJ2-1, reads DVKVTQSSRYLVKRTGEKVFLECVQDMDHENMFWYRQDPGLGLRLIYFSYDVKMKEKGDIPEGYSVSREKKERFSLILESASTNQTSMYLCASSSPRSTGAGEQFFGPGTRLTVL.

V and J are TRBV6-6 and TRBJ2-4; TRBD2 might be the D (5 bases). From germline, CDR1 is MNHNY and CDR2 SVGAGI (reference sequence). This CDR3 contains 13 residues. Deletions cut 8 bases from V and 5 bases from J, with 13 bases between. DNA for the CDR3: TGTGCCAGCTGTAAAGGGCGGGAAAACATTCAGTACTTC. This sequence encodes CASCKGRENIQYF.

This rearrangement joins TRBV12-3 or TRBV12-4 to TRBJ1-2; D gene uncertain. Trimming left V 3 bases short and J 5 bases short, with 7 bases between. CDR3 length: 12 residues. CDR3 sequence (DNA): TGTGCCAGCAGTTTTATTTCGTATGGCTACACCTTC. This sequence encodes CASSFISYGYTF.